This T cell receptor beta chain stems from a study of T cell responses to AZD1222 COVID-19 vaccine. Study-level findings and limits: White British people made up most donors, females outnumbered males, and clonal diversity was possibly underestimated.

The method was immunoSEQ multiplex PCR; TCRdb's version includes in-frame clones alone and lacks a portion of them. The table lists 130,000 to 150,000 clones, around 90% of them singletons. The CDR3 contains 15 residues. The germline CDR1 and CDR2 sequences are SGDLS and YYNGEE. Germline trimming cut 0 bases from V and 3 bases from J; bases unmatched to any gene: 2. Remarks on this clone: Its antigen is unidentified.

This rearrangement joins TRBV9 to TRBJ2-7, with 11 positions matching TRBD2. The source is an adult in good health. Sequenced material: peripheral blood, taken on day 0 of AZD1222 vaccination. CDR3 amino acids: CASSVEGTSGYEQYF. CDR3 DNA: TGTGCCAGCAGCGTAGAGGGGACTAGCGGCTACGAGCAGTACTTC.